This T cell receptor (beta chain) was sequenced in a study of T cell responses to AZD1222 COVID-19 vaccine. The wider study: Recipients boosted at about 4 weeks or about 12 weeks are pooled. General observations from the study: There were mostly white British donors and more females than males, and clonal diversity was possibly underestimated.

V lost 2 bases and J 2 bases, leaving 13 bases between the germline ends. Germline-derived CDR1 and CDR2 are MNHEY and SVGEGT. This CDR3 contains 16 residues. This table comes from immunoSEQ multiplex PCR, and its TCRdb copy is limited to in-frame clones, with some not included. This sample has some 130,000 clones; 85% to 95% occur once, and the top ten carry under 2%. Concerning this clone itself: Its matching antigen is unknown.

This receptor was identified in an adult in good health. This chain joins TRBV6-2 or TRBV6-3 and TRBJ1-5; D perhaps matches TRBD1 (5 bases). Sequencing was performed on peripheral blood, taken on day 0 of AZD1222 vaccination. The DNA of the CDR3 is TGTGCCAGCAGTTACGGCGGGCAGGGAGGCAATCAGCCCCAGCATTTT. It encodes CASSYGGQGGNQPQHF.